This is a list of T cell receptor beta chains from one sample in a study of blood T cell repertoires in COVID-19. Sequenced by immunoSEQ multiplex PCR; TCRdb stores in-frame clones only, minus some. The repertoire consists of over 85,000 clones, with around 87% occurring once and the leading ten covering approximately 4.4%. Sequenced material: peripheral blood. The receptors here all came from a woman of 80 years or more with acute or convalescent COVID-19. CDR3s include the opening cysteine and the closing phenylalanine or tryptophan. The D gene is left open where the match is weak.

d_call v_call cdr3_aa
TRBD1 TRBV2 CASSPTGLGGEQFF
TRBD1 TRBV4-1 CASSRDRGETQYF
TRBD1 TRBV29-1 CSVGDSQETQYF
NA TRBV7-2 CASSSRPGNTQYF
TRBD2 TRBV24-1 CATRSGSGYNEQFF
NA TRBV30 CAWSLGGGLDTEAFF
TRBD1 TRBV19 CASSEPGGVDYGYTF
TRBD1 TRBV5-8 CASSLLAGGHTEAFF
TRBD1 TRBV25-1 CASSEAGQGAWEEAFF
TRBD2 TRBV27 CASKGTSGRGDTQYF
NA TRBV30 CACLPRGSVGEKLFF
NA TRBV6-2/TRBV6-3 CASSYRRETQYF
NA TRBV11-3 CASSLYPGAAEQYF
NA TRBV3-1/TRBV3-2 CASSQDANTQYF
NA TRBV15 CATSRVGWSTAQNTEAFF
NA TRBV28 CASSPTRGQPQHF
TRBD1 TRBV19 CASKMDRFNEKLFF
TRBD1 TRBV20-1 CSASSPQGARQPQHF
TRBD2 TRBV11-2 CASSLGASGLNEQFF
TRBD2 TRBV4-2 CASSQETWRTRSTDTQYF
NA TRBV5-1 CASSLVIAAGELFF
TRBD1 TRBV20-1 CSASWTGWTEAFF
NA TRBV15 CATSRDGWLNTGELFF
TRBD1 TRBV6-1 CASSESRTGYSPLHF
TRBD2 TRBV4-1 CASARSGRNVDTQYF
TRBD1 TRBV5-1 CASTGQGNTGELFF
NA TRBV4-2 CASSQDNGNYGYTF
NA TRBV5-5 CASSLPSRDTEAFF
NA TRBV7-9 CASSLVGGQKKHTDTQYF
NA TRBV9 CASSGGTGGDTQYF
TRBD1 TRBV4-2 CASSQEVGQGGTEAFF
TRBD2 TRBV28 CASSTPGGKNTQYF
TRBD2 TRBV5-1 CASRLAEGNEQFF
NA TRBV6-1 CASSESGTQPQHF
NA TRBV7-2 CASNVQANTEAFF
NA TRBV5-4 CASSSLAPSTDTQYF
NA TRBV19 CASTREGRSNQPQHF
NA TRBV5-1 CASSLDLLQETQYF
NA TRBV7-2 CASSHLRGTQYF
NA TRBV14 CASSQDRVMAGLAREQFF
TRBD1 TRBV30 CAWSLGQGKAFF
NA TRBV2 CASNREGGEETQYF
NA TRBV11-3 CASSAGVTGELFF
NA TRBV6-2/TRBV6-3 CASSYTRIRDAGLSDTQYF